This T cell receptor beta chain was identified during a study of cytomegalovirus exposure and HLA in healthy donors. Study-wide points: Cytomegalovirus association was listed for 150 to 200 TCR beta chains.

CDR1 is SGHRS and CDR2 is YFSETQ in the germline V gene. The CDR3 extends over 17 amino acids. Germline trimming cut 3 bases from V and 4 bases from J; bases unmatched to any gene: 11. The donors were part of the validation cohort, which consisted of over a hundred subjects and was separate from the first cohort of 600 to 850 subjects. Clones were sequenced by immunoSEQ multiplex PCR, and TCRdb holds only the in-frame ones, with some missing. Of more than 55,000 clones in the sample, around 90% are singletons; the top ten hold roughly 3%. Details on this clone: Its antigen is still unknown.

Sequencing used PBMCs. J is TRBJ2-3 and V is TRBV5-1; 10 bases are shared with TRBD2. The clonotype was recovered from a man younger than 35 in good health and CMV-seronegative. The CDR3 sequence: CASSSGALAGASDTQYF. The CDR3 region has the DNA TGCGCCAGCAGCTCTGGGGCTCTAGCGGGAGCATCAGATACGCAGTATTTT.